A selection of T cell receptor beta chains follows, all from one sample in a study of cytomegalovirus exposure and HLA in healthy donors. Assay used: immunoSEQ multiplex PCR; TCRdb lists only in-frame clones, some missing. The table includes 130,000 to 150,000 clones, roughly four fifths detected once. The sequencing sample was made of PBMCs. These receptors all stem from a woman in her forties or fifties in good health and CMV-seropositive. The CDR3 runs from the conserved cysteine through the conserved F or W. D genes are given only for firm matches. Clone sizes are given selectively: once, few, many, or a class where the clone is expanded.

V gene	J gene	D gene	CDR3 length	clone size	CDR3 DNA	CDR3 protein
TRBV7-2	TRBJ1-4	NA	14	NA	TGTGCCAGCAGCCCGGGCAGGGAAATTGAAAAACTGTTTTTT	CASSPGREIEKLFF
TRBV6-6	TRBJ2-2	NA	16	NA	TGTGCCAGCAGTTACTCGTCGACAAGCCAAACCGGGGAGCTGTTTTTT	CASSYSSTSQTGELFF
TRBV19	TRBJ1-2	NA	12	NA	TGTGCCAGTAGTATGAGGCCCTATGGCTACACCTTC	CASSMRPYGYTF
TRBV20-1	TRBJ2-7	NA	11	few	TGCAGTGCTAGAGCCCCGTACGAGCAGTACTTC	CSARAPYEQYF
TRBV6-5	TRBJ1-2	NA	14	NA	TGTGCCAGCAGAACCACTGCAGAGGGTTACGGCTACACCTTC	CASRTTAEGYGYTF
TRBV7-9	TRBJ2-1	NA	15	NA	TGTGCCCTAACCGCCCCCCGGGATGAAGACAATGAGCAGTTCTTC	CALTAPRDEDNEQFF
TRBV7-6	TRBJ2-1	NA	15	NA	TGTGCCAGCAGCTTAGCCGGAGGGACCCTCAATGAGCAGTTCTTC	CASSLAGGTLNEQFF
TRBV2	TRBJ2-3	NA	11	once	TGTGCCAGCAGTACTACCGATACGCAGTATTTT	CASSTTDTQYF
TRBV9	TRBJ2-2	TRBD2	14	NA	TGTGCCAGCAATCCCGGACTAGCCCCCGGGGAGCTGTTTTTT	CASNPGLAPGELFF
TRBV27	TRBJ2-7	TRBD1	14	NA	TGTGCCAGCAGTTTAAGACAGGGTAACTACGAGCAGTACTTC	CASSLRQGNYEQYF
TRBV5-1	TRBJ2-6	TRBD2	17	NA	TGCGCCAGCAGCTTTGGAGCGGGATCCACTGGGGCCAACGTCCTGACTTTC	CASSFGAGSTGANVLTF
TRBV7-2	TRBJ2-3	TRBD2	17	NA	TGTGCCAGCAGCTTAGATGAGGTGGGGGGGACGCGGGATACGCAGTATTTT	CASSLDEVGGTRDTQYF
TRBV7-7	TRBJ2-5	TRBD1	15	NA	TGTGCTAGCAGCTTAGGGGGACAGCTACAAGAGACCCAGTACTTC	CASSLGGQLQETQYF
TRBV9	TRBJ2-5	TRBD2	16	NA	TGTGCCAGCAGCGTAAGTGGTAGCGGGGATCAAGAGACCCAGTACTTC	CASSVSGSGDQETQYF